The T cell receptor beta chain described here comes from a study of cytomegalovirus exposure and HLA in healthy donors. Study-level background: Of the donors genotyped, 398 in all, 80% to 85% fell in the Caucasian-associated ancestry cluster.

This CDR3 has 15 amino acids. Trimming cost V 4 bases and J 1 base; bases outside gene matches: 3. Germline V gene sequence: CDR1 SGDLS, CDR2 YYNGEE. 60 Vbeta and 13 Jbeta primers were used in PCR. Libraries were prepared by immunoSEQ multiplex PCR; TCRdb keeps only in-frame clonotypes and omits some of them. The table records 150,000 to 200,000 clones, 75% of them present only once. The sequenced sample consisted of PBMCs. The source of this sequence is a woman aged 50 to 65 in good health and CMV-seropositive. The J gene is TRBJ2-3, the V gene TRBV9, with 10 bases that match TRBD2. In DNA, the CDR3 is TGTGCCAGCAGCCTCACTAGCGGGGGCACAGATACGCAGTATTTT. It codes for CASSLTSGGTDTQYF.